This T cell receptor beta chain was captured by sequencing in a study of response to subunit inactivated influenza vaccine (dated 2018 in TCRdb). Notes on the research overall: The study used deep quantitative T cell receptor repertoire profiling to track responses to a trivalent subunit inactivated influenza vaccine. Points the paper makes about the study in general: According to the authors, only a limited number of new T cells may be recruited by each seasonal influenza vaccination.

From its cysteine to its phenylalanine, the CDR3 spans 14 amino acids. Only the CDR3 portion is preserved as DNA: 42 bases, with reading frame beginning at the first base. As to this clonotype: Its specific antigen is unknown. Base qualities were left out, and no much larger clone turns up one base away.

Receptors were amplified or captured by RT-PCR. The sequencing machine was an Illumina HiSeq 2500. TCRdb handled the public reads itself, with Q25 trimming in fastp and clone calling in MiXCR, and kept productive beta chains. Duplicate CDR3 protein sequences are folded into a single record with the most common DNA and genes. This sample has about 500,000 distinct CDR3 sequences in its table, and about 15% of those were observed once. Jointly, the top ten make up approximately 3% of the sample. The sequence links TRBV21-1 to TRBJ2-7. TRBV21-1 is a pseudogene locus. The sequencing used CD4+ T cells sorted from PBMCs, collected around 2 years after vaccination. This TCR came from a man between 50 and 69 years old who received an inactivated influenza vaccine. Donor details come from another sample of the same person, matched by shared clones. The CDR3: CAATWPGGPYEQYF. The DNA is as follows: TGTGCCGCCACGTGGCCGGGGGGCCCCTACGAGCAGTACTTC.